The 4 T cell receptor beta chains listed next were all sequenced from one sample in a study of blood T cells in healthy people across ages. PCR was performed a second time for 7 to 11 cycles using a sample-barcoded 5' primer and a J-beta primer mix. MiXCR, applied by TCRdb to the 5' RACE reads, yields one record per CDR3 protein. Here the sample spans around 990,000 distinct CDR3 sequences, about 23% being singletons. The sample also formed part of further work on T cells of mothers and their children.

The specimen was blood. The receptors stem from a girl aged 2 to 9 in good health.

The V gene is TRBV7-2, the J gene TRBJ2-7; 7 bases align to TRBD1. CDR1 is SGHTA and CDR2 is FQGNSA in the germline V gene. The CDR3 is 14 amino acids. Unmatched junction bases numbered 7, after V lost 2 bases and J lost 6 bases. In nucleotides, the CDR3 is TGTGCCAGCAGCTTAATGTCAGGGGGAGTCGAGCAGTACTTC. The encoded protein is CASSLMSGGVEQYF.

The sample holds a few counts of this clonotype. This rearrangement joins TRBV7-9 to TRBJ2-5, with no clear D. V lost 5 bases, J lost 5 bases, and 12 bases lay in between. Germline V gene lookup returns CDR1 SEHNR and CDR2 FQNEAQ (reference sequence). CDR3 length: 13 residues. CDR3 loop: CASSPPVYETQYF. DNA of the CDR3: TGTGCCAGCAGCCCCCCGGTATACGAGACCCAGTACTTC.

CDR3 sequence (DNA): TGTGCCAGCAGCTCCGGGCGGCTTAATGAAAAACTGTTTTTT. It specifies CASSSGRLNEKLFF. This chain connects TRBV7-8 to TRBJ1-4; D is undetermined. The V and J ends lost 4 bases and 4 bases respectively, with 10 bases between them. The germline V gene has CDR1 SGHVS and CDR2 FQNEAQ. The CDR3 totals 14 residues.

This clonotype has only a few counts. This rearrangement joins TRBV10-3 to TRBJ1-5; a possible D gene is TRBD1 (6 bases). Germline V gene sequence: CDR1 ENHRY, CDR2 SYGVKD. The V and J ends lost 10 bases and 2 bases respectively, with 12 bases between them. The CDR3 contains 13 residues. The CDR3 nucleotides are TGTGCCACGGAAGGGGGGGGCAATCAGCCCCAGCATTTT. Translating gives CATEGGGNQPQHF.